This T cell receptor (beta chain) comes out of a study of shared clonotypes between healthy human individuals. This CDR3 region has 15 residues. Germline CDR1 is LGHNA and CDR2 is YSLEER. Unmatched junction bases numbered 7, after V lost 5 bases and J lost 5 bases. Naive-designated CD8 cells lacked CD45RO, were positively enriched for CCR7, and omitted terminally differentiated effector memory CD45RA+ cells. Assay: immunoSEQ multiplex PCR; the TCRdb copy retains only in-frame clones and omits some. This table holds about 2 million clones, about 95% found once. The sample taken for sequencing was naive CD8+ T cells sorted from blood. The chain links TRBV4-3 to TRBJ2-2; 8 nucleotides match TRBD1. This receptor was obtained from a man aged 18 to 35 in good health. Here the CDR3 DNA reads TGCGCCAGCAGCGCTTCAGGGGGCAGGACCGGGGAGCTGTTTTTT. It encodes CASSASGGRTGELFF.